What follows are 5 T cell receptor beta chains derived from one specimen sequenced in a study of blood T cell repertoires in COVID-19. Sequencing used immunoSEQ multiplex PCR; TCRdb keeps in-frame clones, though not all of them. The sample lists approximately 270,000 clones, around 86% occurring once. Input material: peripheral blood. These receptors were collected from a man aged 35 to 55 with active or convalescent COVID-19.

This chain connects TRBV2 to TRBJ2-2; possibly TRBD1 for D (5 bases). The germline gives CDR1 SNHLY, CDR2 FYNNEI. The CDR3 sequence is 16 residues long. V was cut by 7 bases and J by 6 bases, with 21 bases left in between. The DNA of the CDR3 is TGTGCCAGCATCGTAAGGGCCGCAGGGAATGCCGGGGAGCTGTTTTTT. Amino acids: CASIVRAAGNAGELFF. Full variable domain (outside the CDR3, taken from reference TRBV2 and TRBJ2-2): EPEVTQTPSHQVTQMGQEVILRCVPISNHLYFYWYRQILGQKVEFLVSFYNNEISEKSEIFDDQFSVERPDGSNFTLKIRSTKLEDSAMYFCASIVRAAGNAGELFFGEGSRLTVL.

The V and J genes are TRBV3-1 (or the pseudogene TRBV3-2) and TRBJ1-1, with 9 positions matching TRBD1. The CDR3 is made up of 15 amino acids. The trim removed 2 bases at V and 10 bases at J, leaving 11 bases unmatched. Germline V gene lookup returns CDR1 LGHDT and CDR2 YNNKEL (reference sequence). CDR3 DNA: TGTGCCAGCAGCCAACCAACAGGGGGCACACCGTCAGCTTTCTTT. It specifies CASSQPTGGTPSAFF.

V usage is TRBV27 and J usage is TRBJ2-7, with a weak D call TRBD1 (5 bases). The V end lost 2 bases, the J end lost 5 bases, and 10 bases lay between the germline ends. This CDR3 contains 13 residues. Germline V gene sequence: CDR1 MNHEY, CDR2 SMNVEV (reference sequence). The CDR3 spells CASSLSRAHEQYF. The CDR3, as DNA: TGTGCCAGCAGTTTAAGCAGGGCCCACGAGCAGTACTTC.

The chain carries TRBV5-5 and TRBJ2-4; D perhaps matches TRBD2 (6 bases). The CDR3 sequence is 14 residues long. V lost 0 bases to trimming and J lost 8 bases, with 12 bases between them. Germline V CDR1 and CDR2: SGHKS, YYEKEE (reference sequence). The CDR3 protein is CASSLAGERYIQYF. The CDR3 DNA sequence: TGTGCCAGCAGCTTGGCGGGAGAGAGGTACATTCAGTACTTC.

The rearrangement joins TRBV3-1 (or the pseudogene TRBV3-2) to TRBJ1-2; D not certain. The ends were cut back, 4 bases at V and 7 bases at J, with 16 bases in the middle. The CDR3 consists of 14 residues. Germline CDR1 is LGHDT and CDR2 is YNNKEL (reference sequence). CDR3 protein: CASSLIRGDSGYTF. The CDR3 DNA reads as TGTGCCAGCAGCCTAATTCGAGGCGATTCTGGCTACACCTTC.